This TCR beta chain appears in the sequencing data of a study of cytomegalovirus exposure and HLA in healthy donors. The study's findings and limits: Most TCR sequences showed up rarely, but some public TCRs showed up in many donors. With later analysis, a missense DCLRE1C variant became linked to TCR beta V- and J-gene trimming. In an earlier analysis, about 90% or about 30%: the productive usage of most TCR beta V segments.

Comments on this clone: The antigen remains unidentified. One end of the junction is discordant with germline, which a read error may explain.

The primer mix had 60 Vbeta and 13 Jbeta primers. TCRdb's copy holds only in-frame clones and misses some; the assay was immunoSEQ multiplex PCR. The data show about 90,000 clones, roughly 71% seen once. This TCR was recovered from a woman aged 18 to 35 in good health and CMV-seropositive. Sequenced: PBMCs.

The CDR3 protein is CASSPLSDSGSIF. CDR3 sequence (DNA): TGTGCCAGCAGCCCCCTATCTGACAGCGGGTCGATCTTC. The chain combines TRBV13 with TRBJ2-1; possible D gene TRBD2, 6 bases. The length of the CDR3 is 13 residues. CDR1 PRHDT and CDR2 FYEKMQ come from the germline V gene (reference sequence).